This T cell receptor (beta chain) was identified during a study of identical twins. V was clipped by 5 bases and J by 7 bases; unmatched bases: 10. The CDR3 is 17 residues long. Germline loops: CDR1 MDHEN, CDR2 SYDVKM. Findings of the study overall: Excess low generation probability was seen in twin-shared out-of-frame alpha sequences.

Each cDNA held unique molecular identifiers, and template switching gave it a universal primer site. From the 5' RACE reads, TCRdb called clonotypes with MiXCR, one entry per CDR3 protein. Among hundreds of thousands of distinct CDR3 sequences, approximately 13% were seen once, and the ten largest hold around 1.6%. Healthy Caucasian individuals made up all the donors. This clonotype came up a few times. The antigen is unknown. The same sample was also studied in work on yellow fever vaccine responses in identical twins.

The sequencing sample was made of PBMCs. The gene calls are TRBV28 and TRBJ2-1; 14 bases match TRBD2. The receptor's source is a woman aged 18-29 years in good health. The CDR3 DNA follows: TGTGCCAGCAGTACATCGGGACTAGCGGGAGTTTATAATGAGCAGTTCTTC. Protein: CASSTSGLAGVYNEQFF.